These 27 T cell receptor beta chains were all obtained from the same sample, sequenced in a study of T cell responses to AZD1222 COVID-19 vaccine. The repertoire was sequenced with immunoSEQ multiplex PCR; TCRdb's copy has only in-frame clones and lacks some. The sample includes about 100,000 clones, 85% to 90% of them seen just once. This specimen consisted of peripheral blood, obtained on day 0 of AZD1222 vaccination. Receptors originate from an adult in good health.

The genes are TRBV9 and TRBJ2-1; TRBD2 matches 13 bases. CDR1 and CDR2 from the germline V gene are SGDLS and YYNGEE. This CDR3 comprises 15 residues. The trim removed 4 bases at V and 10 bases at J, leaving 8 bases unmatched. This CDR3 reads CASSLLAGGPGEQFF. In nucleotides, the CDR3 is TGTGCCAGCAGCTTACTAGCGGGAGGGCCGGGGGAGCAGTTCTTC.

The rearrangement uses TRBV4-1 and TRBJ2-3; weak D call: TRBD1 (5 bases). Germline V gives CDR1 MGHRA, CDR2 YSYEKL. V lost 5 bases and J lost 5, with 14 bases in between. The CDR3 is made up of 14 amino acids. CDR3 sequence reads: CASSSRDLRDTQYF. In nucleotides, the CDR3 is TGCGCCAGCAGCTCCAGGGATTTGAGAGATACGCAGTATTTT.

The V call is TRBV5-6, the J call TRBJ2-5; the match to TRBD2 covers 9 bases. The CDR3 has 16 residues. Germline values: CDR1 SGHDT, CDR2 YYEEEE. With V trimmed by 3 bases and J by 2 bases, 8 bases remained unmatched. CDR3 loop: CASSSPQTSGQETQYF. The CDR3 bases are TGTGCCAGCAGCTCTCCTCAGACTAGCGGTCAAGAGACCCAGTACTTC.

This clone was counted a single time. The rearrangement uses TRBV5-4 and TRBJ2-1; TRBD2 matches at 8 bases. From germline, CDR1 is SGHNT and CDR2 YYREEE (reference sequence). CDR3 length equals 15 residues. The trim removed 2 bases at V and 8 bases at J, leaving 9 bases unmatched. The CDR3 bases are TGTGCCAGCAGCTTTACTTCCGCGGGGGGCGATGAGCAGTTCTTC. Amino acids: CASSFTSAGGDEQFF.

The rearrangement uses TRBV3-1 (or the pseudogene TRBV3-2) and TRBJ1-1; 7 bases line up with TRBD1. This CDR3 contains 11 residues. Germline V gene sequence: CDR1 LGHDT, CDR2 YNNKEL (reference sequence). Germline trimming cut 8 bases from V and 8 bases from J; bases unmatched to any gene: 5. CDR3 DNA sequence: TGTGCCAGCTCCCTGGACAGGGAAGCTTTCTTT. Translation: CASSLDREAFF.

The chain combines TRBV24-1 with TRBJ1-5; D gene ambiguous. Germline CDR1 is KGHDR and CDR2 is SFDVKD. V lost 8 bases, J lost 4 bases, and 8 bases lay in between. This CDR3 has 12 amino acids. CDR3 DNA sequence: TGTGCCACCACTGGAAATAATCAGCCCCAGCATTTT. Residues: CATTGNNQPQHF.

This clone was recorded a few times. The chain uses TRBV29-1 and TRBJ1-2; no clear D gene. This CDR3 has 12 amino acids. Deletions cut 4 bases from V and 3 bases from J, with 9 bases between. CDR1 and CDR2 from the germline V gene are SQVTM and ANQGSEA. Here the CDR3 DNA reads TGCAGCGTTGGAGTCAGTGACTATGGCTACACCTTC. Translated, it gives CSVGVSDYGYTF.

The CDR3 is CASRILAGENNEQFF. The CDR3 DNA sequence: TGCGCCAGCCGCATACTAGCGGGGGAAAACAATGAGCAGTTCTTC. The chain joins TRBV5-1 to TRBJ2-1; 11 bases align to TRBD2. This CDR3 is 15 amino acids long. Trimming at V came to 7 bases and at J to 5 bases, leaving 8 bases not matched to a gene. The germline V gene encodes CDR1 SGHRS and CDR2 YFSETQ.

This sequence joins TRBV9 and TRBJ2-1; D may be TRBD1 or TRBD2 (5 bases each). The CDR3 contains 17 residues. Germline loops: CDR1 SGDLS, CDR2 YYNGEE. V shed 2 bases and J shed 1 base, with 16 bases lying between them. The chain's CDR3 is CASSVGVWGSSYNEQFF. CDR3 bases: TGTGCCAGCAGCGTTGGAGTATGGGGGAGTTCCTACAATGAGCAGTTCTTC.

This rearrangement joins TRBV14 to TRBJ1-2, with TRBD1 matching 9 bases. The CDR3 is made up of 12 amino acids. The J segment lost 7 bases and the V segment lost 4 bases, leaving 1 base of the junction unmatched. Germline V gene lookup returns CDR1 SGHDN and CDR2 FVKESK. In DNA form, the CDR3 reads TGTGCCAGCAGCCGGGACAGGGTTGGCTACACCTTC. This translates into CASSRDRVGYTF.

The V gene is TRBV25-1, the J gene TRBJ1-6, with 8 bases lining up with TRBD1. Germline trimming cut 3 bases from V and 0 bases from J; bases unmatched to any gene: 7. Germline V gene data show CDR1 as MGHDK and CDR2 as SYGVNS. This CDR3 region has 18 residues. CDR3 sequence: CASSDSRGRSSYNSPLHF. For the CDR3, the DNA is TGTGCCAGCAGTGATTCCAGGGGGCGCAGCTCCTATAATTCACCCCTCCACTTT.

To note about this clone: Other DNA sequences in this specimen translate into the identical CDR3. The chain uses TRBV18 and TRBJ1-1; D might be TRBD1 (5 bases). CDR1 and CDR2 from the germline V gene are KGHSH and LQKENI. The CDR3 length is 14 residues. Trimming removed 2 bases from V and 0 bases from J, with 7 bases in between. The CDR3 DNA reads TGTGCCAGCTCACCAGGGGGATTGAACACTGAAGCTTTCTTT. Amino acids: CASSPGGLNTEAFF. Supplemented by reference TRBV18 and TRBJ1-1, the full variable domain reads NAGVMQNPRHLVRRRGQEARLRCSPMKGHSHVYWYRQLPEEGLKFMVYLQKENIIDESGMPKERFSAEFPKEGPSILRIQQVVRGDSAAYFCASSPGGLNTEAFFGQGTRLTVV.

This clone was counted only a few times. CDR3 nucleotides: TGCGCCAGCAGCTTCGGTACTAGCAAATCCTATGGCTACACCTTC. This encodes CASSFGTSKSYGYTF. This rearrangement joins TRBV5-1 to TRBJ1-2; D uncertain. The germline V gene has CDR1 SGHRS and CDR2 YFSETQ. This CDR3 has 15 residues. With 2 bases removed from V and 4 bases from J, the gap between germline ends came to 15 bases.

The J gene is TRBJ2-3, the V gene TRBV7-2; 9 bases line up with TRBD2. V gave up 1 base and J gave up 0 bases; unmatched junction bases: 2. CDR3 size: 16 residues. CDR1 is SGHTA and CDR2 is FQGNSA in the germline V gene. The CDR3 DNA sequence: TGTGCCAGCAGCTTAGGAGCGGGAGGCAGCACAGATACGCAGTATTTT. Translating gives CASSLGAGGSTDTQYF.

The chain employs TRBV11-3 and TRBJ1-4, with D unresolved. The CDR3 is made up of 17 amino acids. Germline V lookup: CDR1 SGHNT, CDR2 YENEEA. With 5 bases removed from V and 0 bases from J, the gap between germline ends came to 16 bases. The CDR3 spells CASSTQTSSATNEKLFF. The CDR3 DNA is TGTGCCAGCAGCACCCAAACCTCCAGTGCAACTAATGAAAAACTGTTTTTT.

The chain employs TRBV7-8 and TRBJ1-1, with D hard to call. The length of the CDR3 is 13 residues. V was trimmed by 1 base and J by 1 base, leaving 4 bases between them. CDR1 is SGHVS and CDR2 is FQNEAQ in the germline V gene. In nucleotides, the CDR3 is TGTGCCAGCAGCTTAGGGGAGAACACTGAAGCTTTCTTT. Translated, it gives CASSLGENTEAFF.

V is TRBV28 and J is TRBJ1-5, with 12 nucleotides matching TRBD1. Trimming removed 8 bases from V and 1 base from J; junction bases left unmatched: 18. The CDR3 is 20 amino acids. Germline CDR1 and CDR2: MDHEN and SYDVKM. As DNA, the CDR3 is TGTGCCAGCTTTAGTCGTACCGGGACAGGGGGCGCGAGGAGCAATCAGCCCCAGCATTTT. It encodes CASFSRTGTGGARSNQPQHF.

The chain is built from TRBV6-1 and TRBJ1-3, with D unclear. Trimming removed 0 bases at V and 7 bases at J, with 19 bases between. The germline CDR1 and CDR2 sequences are MNHNS and SASEGT. This CDR3 comprises 17 residues. The DNA of the CDR3 is TGTGCCAGCAGTGAAGCTAAATTACCCGAGGTTCGGAACACCATATATTTT. Amino acid sequence: CASSEAKLPEVRNTIYF.

This clone has a handful of counts. The chain links TRBV3-1 (or the pseudogene TRBV3-2) to TRBJ2-7; TRBD1 aligns across 9 bases. The germline V gene has CDR1 LGHDT and CDR2 YNNKEL (reference sequence). The CDR3 runs 15 residues. J was trimmed by 6 bases and V by 1 base; bases with no gene match: 7. In nucleotides, the CDR3 is TGTGCCAGCAGCCAAGGCCTGGGACAGGGAGGCGAGCAGTACTTC. Amino acids: CASSQGLGQGGEQYF.

This clone was detected only once. The CDR3 here is CASSLKGTSGTVRPDTQYF. The CDR3 bases are TGTGCCAGCAGCTTAAAGGGGACTAGCGGGACGGTGAGGCCAGATACGCAGTATTTT. The chain joins TRBV7-2 to TRBJ2-3; the match to TRBD2 covers 13 bases. The CDR3 is made up of 19 amino acids. Trimming cost V 2 bases and J 4 bases; bases outside gene matches: 12. Germline CDR1 reads SGHTA; CDR2 reads FQGNSA.

The chain joins TRBV10-2 to TRBJ2-1; 10 bases line up with TRBD2. Trimming removed 6 bases from V and 2 bases from J; junction bases left unmatched: 7. This CDR3 is built from 16 residues. Germline CDR1 and CDR2: WSHSY and SAAADI. The CDR3 sequence is CASSPGLASTYNEQFF. For the CDR3, the DNA is TGCGCCAGCAGCCCGGGACTAGCGTCTACCTACAATGAGCAGTTCTTC.

This chain connects TRBV19 to TRBJ1-1, with no clear D. The CDR3 has 12 amino acids. The V end lost 7 bases, the J end lost 1 base, and 7 bases lay between the germline ends. From germline, CDR1 is LNHDA and CDR2 SQIVND (reference sequence). CDR3 sequence: CASIGWNTEAFF. CDR3 DNA: TGTGCCAGTATAGGATGGAACACTGAAGCTTTCTTT.

This clone was counted a single time. The chain carries TRBV7-2 and TRBJ2-1; 8 bases agree with TRBD1. The CDR3 is made up of 15 amino acids. Trimming removed 6 bases from V and 4 bases from J; junction bases left unmatched: 8. The V gene's germline CDR1 is SGHTA and CDR2 FQGNSA. The CDR3 region is CASSPGQGPYNEQFF. CDR3 in DNA: TGTGCCAGCAGTCCAGGACAGGGCCCTTACAATGAGCAGTTCTTC.

This chain links TRBV6-1 with TRBJ1-2; the D is unclear. Germline V gene data show CDR1 as MNHNS and CDR2 as SASEGT. The ends were cut back, 3 bases at V and 2 bases at J, with 10 bases in the middle. The CDR3 totals 14 residues. The CDR3 bases are TGTGCCAGCAGTGAGGACGGAGGAAACTATGGCTACACCTTC. Translating it yields CASSEDGGNYGYTF.

Here the CDR3 reads CASKGTGNMNTEAFF. The DNA for the CDR3 is TGTGCCAGTAAGGGGACAGGGAACATGAACACTGAAGCTTTCTTT. The chain carries TRBV19 and TRBJ1-1; TRBD1 aligns across 9 bases. The CDR3 runs to 15 residues. Germline CDR1 LNHDA, CDR2 SQIVND (reference sequence). V lost 7 bases and J lost 0; bases outside the gene matches: 6.

This clone was counted once. The chain joins TRBV18 to TRBJ1-1, with D perhaps matching TRBD1 (5 bases). V shed 4 bases and J shed 4 bases, with 25 bases lying between them. CDR1 KGHSH and CDR2 LQKENI come from the germline V gene. This CDR3 comprises 18 residues. The CDR3 here is CASSQNRQHKGVGTEAFF. CDR3 nucleotide sequence: TGTGCCAGCTCACAAAACCGGCAACACAAAGGGGTTGGCACTGAAGCTTTCTTT.

The chain has TRBV7-8 and TRBJ1-2, with 7 nucleotides matching TRBD1. From germline, CDR1 is SGHVS and CDR2 FQNEAQ. The CDR3 totals 14 residues. The V and J ends lost 1 base and 6 bases, in that order; junction bases with no gene match: 5. CDR3 sequence reads: CASSLVRGEDGYTF. CDR3 coding DNA: TGTGCCAGCAGCTTAGTCAGGGGGGAGGATGGCTACACCTTC.